This is a list of T cell receptor beta chains from one sample in a study of regulatory T cells in long-lasting Graves disease. A single record per CDR3 protein comes from TCRdb applying MiXCR to the multiplex PCR reads. The repertoire consists of approximately 350,000 distinct CDR3 sequences, with 23% occurring once and the leading ten covering less than 30%. The sample consisted of peripheral blood mononuclear cells (PBMCs), taken when the disease was refractory, from a patient treated with antithyroid drugs. Source of these receptors: a woman aged 35 to 49 with Graves disease. CDR3s include the opening cysteine and the closing phenylalanine or tryptophan. A D gene is named only where the DNA matches it firmly. Where a row states a size, it is once, few, many or the class of an expanded clone; other rows omit it.

.	.	TRBV6-1	TRBJ1-2	CASSRAPKGGYTF	TGTGCCAGTTCTAGGGCTCCAAAGGGCGGCTACACCTTC
few	TRBD1	TRBV20-1	TRBJ1-4	CSAYVQGKGEKLFF	TGCAGTGCTTACGTACAGGGGAAGGGAGAAAAACTGTTTTTT
many	.	TRBV28	TRBJ1-1	CASSERVEAFF	TGTGCCAGCAGCGAAAGGGTGGAAGCTTTCTTT
many	.	TRBV28	TRBJ2-2	CASRSLGELFF	TGTGCCAGCAGGTCCTTAGGGGAGCTGTTTTTT
many	.	TRBV28	TRBJ2-7	CASSFPSLSNEQYF	TGTGCCAGCAGTTTCCCCTCATTGTCAAACGAGCAGTACTTC
many	.	TRBV27	TRBJ1-5	CASSLSKGRQPQHF	TGTGCCAGCAGTTTATCGAAGGGCAGGCAGCCCCAGCATTTT
few	.	TRBV13	TRBJ2-5	CASRNRDRRETQYF	TGTGCCAGCAGGAATAGAGACAGGCGGGAGACCCAGTACTTC
.	TRBD1	TRBV7-9	TRBJ1-1	CASSSGQGQDTEAFF	TGTGCCAGCAGCTCGGGACAGGGACAGGACACTGAAGCTTTCTTT
.	.	TRBV7-9	TRBJ1-5	CASSAAGSNQPQHF	TGTGCCAGCAGCGCAGCGGGAAGCAATCAGCCCCAGCATTTT
many	.	TRBV20-1	TRBJ2-7	CSAEGTYEQYF	TGCAGTGCCGAGGGGACCTACGAGCAGTACTTC
many	TRBD1	TRBV6-5	TRBJ2-7	CASSSAGTGTYEQYF	TGTGCCAGCAGTTCAGCCGGGACAGGGACCTACGAGCAGTACTTC
few	TRBD1	TRBV7-6	TRBJ1-4	CASTSGTGNEKLFF	TGTGCCAGCACGTCCGGGACAGGGAATGAAAAACTGTTTTTT
few	.	TRBV28	TRBJ2-2	CATGGQEGTGELFF	TGTGCCACCGGAGGACAGGAGGGCACCGGGGAGCTGTTTTTT
.	TRBD1	TRBV9	TRBJ1-4	CASSETGTASTNEKLFF	TGTGCCAGCAGCGAAACTGGGACAGCCTCAACTAATGAAAAACTGTTTTTT
many	TRBD1	TRBV28	TRBJ1-2	CASSLYRGSNYGYTF	TGTGCCAGCAGTTTGTACAGGGGGAGTAACTATGGCTACACCTTC
many	.	TRBV24-1	TRBJ2-2	CATRTSNTGELFF	TGTGCCACCAGAACTTCGAACACCGGGGAGCTGTTTTTT